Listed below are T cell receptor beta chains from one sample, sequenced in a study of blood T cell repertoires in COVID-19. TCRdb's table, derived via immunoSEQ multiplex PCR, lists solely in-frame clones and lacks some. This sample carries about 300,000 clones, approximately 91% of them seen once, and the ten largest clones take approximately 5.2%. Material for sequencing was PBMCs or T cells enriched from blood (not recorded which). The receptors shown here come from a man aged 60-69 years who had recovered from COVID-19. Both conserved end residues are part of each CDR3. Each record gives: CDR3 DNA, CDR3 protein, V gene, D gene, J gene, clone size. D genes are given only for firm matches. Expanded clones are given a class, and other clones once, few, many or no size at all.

TGTGCCAGCAGTTTCCGGGACAGGGCGCCCTACGAGCAGTACTTC,CASSFRDRAPYEQYF,TRBV27,TRBD1,TRBJ2-7,-
TGTGCCAGCAAATCGACAGGGGGCTTGAAGACCCAGTACTTC,CASKSTGGLKTQYF,TRBV28,TRBD1,TRBJ2-5,-
TGTGCCAGCAGCGTAGGGGGAGCTAGCGGGAGTCACGAGCAGTACTTC,CASSVGGASGSHEQYF,TRBV9,TRBD2,TRBJ2-7,-
TGTGCCAGCAGCCCCGACAGGGGCCCTTCACCCCTCCACTTT,CASSPDRGPSPLHF,TRBV7-2,TRBD1,TRBJ1-6,few
TGTGCCAGCAGCGGACAGGGTGTACCCGAAAAACTGTTTTTT,CASSGQGVPEKLFF,TRBV7-9,TRBD1,TRBJ1-4,once
TGTGCCAGCAGCTTTTCCAACACAGGGGGCCGGGACACCGGGGAGCTGTTTTTT,CASSFSNTGGRDTGELFF,TRBV5-5,TRBD1,TRBJ2-2,few
TGTGCCAGTAGGCTCCTACAGGGGGGTCAGCCCCAGCATTTT,CASRLLQGGQPQHF,TRBV19,TRBD1,TRBJ1-5,-
TGTGCCAGCAGCCAAGTTATCGGGAGGGACGGGCAAGAGACCCAGTACTTC,CASSQVIGRDGQETQYF,TRBV3-1/TRBV3-2,TRBD2,TRBJ2-5,-
TGTGCCAGCAGTGAAGGACAGGGGTACTTGAGGGGCAATGAGCAGTTCTTC,CASSEGQGYLRGNEQFF,TRBV25-1,TRBD1,TRBJ2-1,few
TGTGCCAGCAGCTTAAGGGCAGGGGGCCCCTACGAGCAGTACTTC,CASSLRAGGPYEQYF,TRBV13,TRBD1,TRBJ2-7,-
TGTGCCAGCAGTCTTTGGACAGGGGGCTTTATCACTGAAGCTTTCTTT,CASSLWTGGFITEAFF,TRBV28,TRBD1,TRBJ1-1,-
TGTGCCAGCAGTTTAAAAGCTGGCACAGATACGCAGTATTTT,CASSLKAGTDTQYF,TRBV28,-,TRBJ2-3,-
TGTGCCAGCAGCCCGAGGGTATTCTCTGGAAACACCATATATTTT,CASSPRVFSGNTIYF,TRBV4-2,-,TRBJ1-3,-
TGCAGTGCTAGTGAAGGGGCCCTCACAGATACGCAGTATTTT,CSASEGALTDTQYF,TRBV20-1,-,TRBJ2-3,-
TGCGCCAGCAGCATTGGGACAGCTAACATGAACACTGAAGCTTTCTTT,CASSIGTANMNTEAFF,TRBV5-1,TRBD1,TRBJ1-1,-
TGTGCCAGCACCTATAGCGGGAGTGCAGATACGCAGTATTTT,CASTYSGSADTQYF,TRBV3-1/TRBV3-2,TRBD2,TRBJ2-3,-
TGTGCCGGACAATCCGACCCGACTAGCGAGGGGGCAGATACGCAGTATTTT,CAGQSDPTSEGADTQYF,TRBV2,TRBD2,TRBJ2-3,-
TGTGCCAGCAGTTTACTGAGCTCTGGAAACACCATATATTTT,CASSLLSSGNTIYF,TRBV28,-,TRBJ1-3,-
TGCGCCAGCAGCAGGACAGGGCCGGGCACCGGGGAGCTGTTTTTT,CASSRTGPGTGELFF,TRBV5-1,TRBD1,TRBJ2-2,-
TGTGCCAGCAGCAGACCGGGACAGCTTTCCTACGAGCAGTACTTC,CASSRPGQLSYEQYF,TRBV6-6,TRBD1,TRBJ2-7,-
TGTGCCGCCAGACAGGAGAACACTGAAGCTTTCTTT,CAARQENTEAFF,TRBV2,-,TRBJ1-1,-
TGTGCCAGCAGTGAAATTGGGCCGATGAATTCACCCCTCCACTTT,CASSEIGPMNSPLHF,TRBV2,-,TRBJ1-6,once
TGTGCCAGTAGTATCGGCAATCAGCCCCAGCATTTT,CASSIGNQPQHF,TRBV19,-,TRBJ1-5,-
TGTGCCAGCAGCCAGTTACAGGGCCTAGGGGATGAAAAACTGTTTTTT,CASSQLQGLGDEKLFF,TRBV3-1/TRBV3-2,-,TRBJ1-4,-
TGTGCCAGCCGCAACTTGGAGACCCAGTACTTC,CASRNLETQYF,TRBV2,-,TRBJ2-5,-
TGTGCCAGCTCAGGCGCCCGAGGGAAGAGCAATCAGCCCCAGCATTTT,CASSGARGKSNQPQHF,TRBV18,-,TRBJ1-5,-
TGTGCCAGCAGCGCGTACAGGGGGAGCAATCAGCCCCAGCATTTT,CASSAYRGSNQPQHF,TRBV7-2,TRBD1,TRBJ1-5,-
TGTGCCAGCAGGCTGGGGCTATCAATCTATGGCTACACCTTC,CASRLGLSIYGYTF,TRBV5-6,-,TRBJ1-2,-
TGTGCCAGTAGTATGAGCAGGTTCTCCTACAATGAGCAGTTCTTC,CASSMSRFSYNEQFF,TRBV19,-,TRBJ2-1,-